A selection of T cell receptor beta chains follows, all from one sample in a study of blood T cell repertoires in COVID-19. Repertoires were generated with immunoSEQ multiplex PCR, while TCRdb's copy carries only in-frame clones and drops some. The sample comprises some 200,000 clones, 85% to 90% of which are singletons, and 5% to 6.5% rests with the top ten. The sequencing input was peripheral blood. Source of these receptors: a man of 80 years or more with acute or convalescent COVID-19. CDR3s include the opening cysteine and the closing phenylalanine or tryptophan. Expanded clones are given a class, and other clones once, few, many or no size at all.

NA TRBV19 CASRVTGGSLETQYF
NA TRBV30 CAWVKPGRDPYEQYF
NA TRBV24-1 CATSDSGQGRTDTQYF
NA TRBV2 CASSAEGQGAYQPQHF
NA TRBV18 CASSPFQGPGNTIYF
few TRBV18 CASSEQETQYF
NA TRBV7-2 CASSSRDRVFSYTF
NA TRBV15 CATSRPPGQLPYEQYF
few TRBV19 CASTAGGWLAGESYEQYF
NA TRBV5-5 CASSPYYGYEQYF
NA TRBV27 CASSSRVSNTEAFF
NA TRBV27 CASNPTSGGYSSYEQYF
NA TRBV4-3 CASSQDHLPGEKLFF
few TRBV10-1 CASSDLMNRGQQYF
NA TRBV10-2 CATMGTGKYNEQFF
NA TRBV7-2 CASSPDLAGGRNEQYF
NA TRBV11-2 CASSTIDRGTKNEQFF
few TRBV7-9 CASSAEGFFYGYTF
NA TRBV20-1 CSAREGGTSYF
NA TRBV6-6 CASSPDRGTRGYTF
once TRBV7-6 CASSWGLAGAGQQETQYF
NA TRBV5-5 CASSYDRGKNTEAFF
few TRBV2 CASSEALAGVSNEQFF
NA TRBV7-2 CASSASSGANVLTF
few TRBV3-1/TRBV3-2 CASSQDPAGAVFYGYTF
NA TRBV18 CASSPQEQSQETQYF
NA TRBV30 CAWSVQPGEQYF
NA TRBV9 CASSVEGLGGGAFF
NA TRBV7-9 CASRPDGFGKLFF
NA TRBV28 CASSRAWGDNYGYTF
once TRBV11-3 CASSSGQGFDGYTF